The 10 T cell receptor beta chains in this list originate from one sample, sequenced in a study of T cells after yellow fever vaccination. TCRdb recomputed calls from the 5' RACE reads with MiXCR, one row per CDR3 protein. The sample has just under 600,000 distinct CDR3 sequences; approximately 15% are singletons. The sample here was PBMCs, taken on the day of the yellow fever booster vaccination. The receptors derive from a man between 25 and 39 years old who received the YFV17D yellow fever vaccine.

The rearrangement links TRBV6-5 to TRBJ2-7, with no clear D. Trimming stripped 0 bases from V and 0 bases from J, with 12 bases between. This CDR3 is built from 16 residues. The germline gives CDR1 MNHEY, CDR2 SVGAGI. This CDR3 is CASSYSRYASSYEQYF. Here the CDR3 DNA reads TGTGCCAGCAGTTACTCGAGGTACGCCTCCTCCTACGAGCAGTACTTC.

This clonotype was seen a handful of times. CDR3 amino acids: CASSHPGQGPSSYNEQFF. In DNA, the CDR3 is TGTGCCAGCAGCCACCCGGGACAGGGACCAAGCTCCTACAATGAGCAGTTCTTC. This sequence joins TRBV14 and TRBJ2-1, with 9 positions matching TRBD1. The CDR3 runs to 18 residues. The germline V gene encodes CDR1 SGHDN and CDR2 FVKESK. The junction had 9 bases not matched to a gene; V was cut back by 3 bases and J by 0 bases.

This clonotype occurred a few times. The J gene is TRBJ2-1, the V gene TRBV7-8; no clear D gene. CDR1 and CDR2 (germline): SGHVS, FQNEAQ. Trimming left V 6 bases short and J 6 bases short, with 15 bases between. CDR3 length: 14 residues. Written as DNA, the CDR3 is TGTGCCAGCAGACTTAGGGTAGAGAGCAATGAGCAGTTCTTC. Protein: CASRLRVESNEQFF.

The chain is built from TRBV6-1 and TRBJ2-6, with 7 bases lining up with TRBD1. J gave up 3 bases and V 5 bases, and 10 bases lay outside the gene matches. The CDR3 spans 17 residues. CDR1 is MNHNS and CDR2 is SASEGT in the germline V gene. Here the CDR3 reads CASSTRADRVGANVLTF. DNA of the CDR3: TGTGCCAGCAGTACCCGCGCCGACAGGGTTGGGGCCAACGTCCTGACTTTC.

This clonotype has a handful of counts. This chain links TRBV11-2 with TRBJ2-7; D gene uncertain. This CDR3 has 14 amino acids. With 5 bases removed from V and 0 bases from J, the gap between germline ends came to 11 bases. The germline gives CDR1 SGHAT, CDR2 FQNNGV. DNA for the CDR3: TGTGCCAGCAGCATCTCCACGTTCTCCTACGAGCAGTACTTC. This encodes CASSISTFSYEQYF.

This clonotype was picked up many times. The rearrangement links TRBV23-1 to TRBJ2-6; 10 positions match TRBD1. TRBV23-1 is an ORF, with its function uncertain. This CDR3 comprises 20 residues. V shed 2 bases and J 0 bases; nucleotides not matched to a gene: 10. This CDR3 reads CASSQKVSGQGTSGANVLTF. The CDR3 DNA reads as TGCGCCAGCAGTCAAAAGGTCTCGGGACAGGGGACCTCTGGGGCCAACGTCCTGACTTTC.

A few counts support this clonotype. The CDR3 region has the DNA TGCAGTGCAGTACCGGGGGAAAATAGGGATTACGAGCAGTACTTC. The encoded protein is CSAVPGENRDYEQYF. The rearrangement links TRBV20-1 to TRBJ2-7, with D maybe TRBD2 (6 bases). The V gene's germline CDR1 is DFQATT and CDR2 SNEGSKA (reference sequence). This CDR3 contains 15 residues. The V end was cut by 6 bases, the J end by 4 bases, with 22 bases between.

This sequence joins TRBV29-1 and TRBJ2-6; tentative D call: TRBD1 (5 bases). V dropped 7 bases and J dropped 0 bases, with 13 bases sitting between them. The CDR3 has 15 residues. CDR1 SQVTM and CDR2 ANQGSEA come from the germline V gene. CDR3: CSAQGAHSGANVLTF. In DNA form, the CDR3 reads TGCAGCGCCCAGGGTGCCCACTCTGGGGCCAACGTCCTGACTTTC.

The chain employs TRBV7-9 and TRBJ1-5, with 8 bases matching TRBD1. Germline CDR1 and CDR2: SEHNR and FQNEAQ (reference sequence). V was clipped by 5 bases and J by 7 bases; unmatched bases: 7. The CDR3 is made up of 14 amino acids. In nucleotides, the CDR3 is TGTGCCAGCAGCGAGGACAGGGCCCCCCAGCCCCAGCATTTT. Protein product: CASSEDRAPQPQHF.

A few counts support this clonotype. The CDR3 DNA sequence: TGTGCCTGGAAACCGGGGACTCCTCCGGACGAGCAGTACTTC. Protein product: CAWKPGTPPDEQYF. The chain has TRBV30 and TRBJ2-7, with a tentative D call TRBD2 (6 bases). The V and J ends lost 4 bases and 5 bases respectively, with 18 bases between them. The CDR3 has 14 amino acids. Germline V gene lookup returns CDR1 GTSNPN and CDR2 SVGIG (reference sequence).